This is a list of T cell receptor beta chains from one sample in a study of human T cells and chemical hapten exposure. TCRdb ran MiXCR on the RACE reads and lists one entry per CDR3 protein. The table records some 42,000 distinct CDR3 sequences, approximately 9.5% of them present only once. The sample in question was whole blood, obtained in connection with sensitization to the hapten diphenylcyclopropenone (DPC). Source of these receptors: a woman in her twenties or thirties with alopecia areata. Some clones in this sample may be carry-over from other donors' samples. The CDR3 runs from the conserved cysteine through the conserved F or W. D genes are given only for firm matches. Size is stated for part of the rows, as once, few or many counts, or as a class when the clone is expanded.

cdr3_length: 16; v_call: TRBV7-2; j_call: TRBJ1-5; d_call: -; clone_size: few; cdr3_nt: TGTGCCAGCAGCCGGGACGGCACGTATAGCAATCAGCCCCAGCATTTT; cdr3_aa: CASSRDGTYSNQPQHF
cdr3_length: 17; v_call: TRBV19; j_call: TRBJ1-5; d_call: TRBD1; clone_size: few; cdr3_nt: TGTGCCAGTAGTCGGGACAGGGCCGGCCGGGGCAATCAGCCCCAGCATTTT; cdr3_aa: CASSRDRAGRGNQPQHF
cdr3_length: 16; v_call: TRBV7-2; j_call: TRBJ1-1; d_call: -; clone_size: -; cdr3_nt: TGTGCCACGCAGGAGCAGGGTGGCTTTAAGAGCACTGAAGCTTTCTTT; cdr3_aa: CATQEQGGFKSTEAFF
cdr3_length: 13; v_call: TRBV20-1; j_call: TRBJ1-4; d_call: -; clone_size: few; cdr3_nt: TGCAGTGCTAGTGATGCGGGGCCTGAAAAACTGTTTTTT; cdr3_aa: CSASDAGPEKLFF
cdr3_length: 16; v_call: TRBV20-1; j_call: TRBJ2-7; d_call: TRBD1; clone_size: many; cdr3_nt: TGCAGTGCTAGAGATCCCGGGACAGGGGCGTCCTACGAGCAGTACTTC; cdr3_aa: CSARDPGTGASYEQYF
cdr3_length: 13; v_call: TRBV19; j_call: TRBJ1-1; d_call: -; clone_size: many; cdr3_nt: TGTGCCAGTAGTAACGAGGGATTCCTCGAAGCTTTCTTT; cdr3_aa: CASSNEGFLEAFF
cdr3_length: 13; v_call: TRBV6-2/TRBV6-3; j_call: TRBJ2-3; d_call: TRBD2; clone_size: many; cdr3_nt: TGTGCCAGCGGGACTAGCGAGACAGATACGCAGTATTTT; cdr3_aa: CASGTSETDTQYF
cdr3_length: 12; v_call: TRBV5-1; j_call: TRBJ2-1; d_call: -; clone_size: few; cdr3_nt: TGCGCCAGCAGCTCCGAGGTTGGGGAGCAGTTCTTC; cdr3_aa: CASSSEVGEQFF
cdr3_length: 14; v_call: TRBV10-3; j_call: TRBJ2-5; d_call: -; clone_size: many; cdr3_nt: TGTGCCATCAGTGACCTACAGGGTCGAGAGACCCAGTACTTC; cdr3_aa: CAISDLQGRETQYF
cdr3_length: 11; v_call: TRBV7-2; j_call: TRBJ2-3; d_call: -; clone_size: few; cdr3_nt: TGTGCCAGCAGCTTACTCGGTACGCAGTATTTT; cdr3_aa: CASSLLGTQYF
cdr3_length: 16; v_call: TRBV28; j_call: TRBJ1-3; d_call: TRBD1; clone_size: many; cdr3_nt: TGTGCCAGCACCCGACAGGGAAATGGCCTTGGAAACACCATATATTTT; cdr3_aa: CASTRQGNGLGNTIYF
cdr3_length: 16; v_call: TRBV6-5; j_call: TRBJ2-1; d_call: -; clone_size: many; cdr3_nt: TGTGCCAGCAGTCCCCACAAGTCGGGGTACTACAATGAGCAGTTCTTC; cdr3_aa: CASSPHKSGYYNEQFF
cdr3_length: 13; v_call: TRBV29-1; j_call: TRBJ1-1; d_call: -; clone_size: -; cdr3_nt: TGCAGCGCCGGGGGCCCTATGAACACTGAAGCTTTCTTT; cdr3_aa: CSAGGPMNTEAFF
cdr3_length: 15; v_call: TRBV6-5; j_call: TRBJ2-2; d_call: TRBD1; clone_size: few; cdr3_nt: TGTGCCAGCAGTTACCAGGGGGCACGAACCGGGGAGCTGTTTTTT; cdr3_aa: CASSYQGARTGELFF
cdr3_length: 16; v_call: TRBV28; j_call: TRBJ2-7; d_call: TRBD2; clone_size: many; cdr3_nt: TGTGCCAGCAGTTCCCCTGACGGGGGGGCCCGGTACGAGCAGTACTTC; cdr3_aa: CASSSPDGGARYEQYF
cdr3_length: 17; v_call: TRBV4-3; j_call: TRBJ2-5; d_call: -; clone_size: few; cdr3_nt: TGCGCCAGCAGCCAAGATCTACGGGGGCCGGTAGCGGAGACCCAGTACTTC; cdr3_aa: CASSQDLRGPVAETQYF
cdr3_length: 13; v_call: TRBV20-1; j_call: TRBJ2-5; d_call: -; clone_size: many; cdr3_nt: TGCAGTGCTAGAAAGGACGGGCCAGAGACCCAGTACTTC; cdr3_aa: CSARKDGPETQYF
cdr3_length: 16; v_call: TRBV7-6; j_call: TRBJ2-1; d_call: -; clone_size: -; cdr3_nt: TGTGCCAGCAGCTTCTCTGAGGGGAGCTCCTACAATGAGCAGTTCTTC; cdr3_aa: CASSFSEGSSYNEQFF
cdr3_length: 16; v_call: TRBV5-1; j_call: TRBJ2-7; d_call: -; clone_size: many; cdr3_nt: TGCGCCAGCAGCTTGGAAGGGGTCCACCTCTCCTACGAGCAGTACTTC; cdr3_aa: CASSLEGVHLSYEQYF
cdr3_length: 13; v_call: TRBV9; j_call: TRBJ1-1; d_call: -; clone_size: few; cdr3_nt: TGTGCCAGCAGCCCTCACTCGAACACTGAAGCTTTCTTT; cdr3_aa: CASSPHSNTEAFF
cdr3_length: 15; v_call: TRBV19; j_call: TRBJ2-1; d_call: -; clone_size: medium-sized; cdr3_nt: TGTGCCAGTAGTATTGTAGGGGGTCCCTACAATGAGCAGTTCTTC; cdr3_aa: CASSIVGGPYNEQFF
cdr3_length: 14; v_call: TRBV29-1; j_call: TRBJ2-7; d_call: TRBD2; clone_size: few; cdr3_nt: TGCAGCGCATTAGCGGGGGGTCTCTCCTACGAGCAGTACTTC; cdr3_aa: CSALAGGLSYEQYF
cdr3_length: 14; v_call: TRBV7-2; j_call: TRBJ2-5; d_call: -; clone_size: -; cdr3_nt: TGTGCCAGCAGCTTTCAGCAGGTGGGCGAGACCCAGTACTTC; cdr3_aa: CASSFQQVGETQYF
cdr3_length: 15; v_call: TRBV6-2/TRBV6-3; j_call: TRBJ2-6; d_call: -; clone_size: many; cdr3_nt: TGTGCCAGCGAGGTCGGGGGCTCTGGGGCCAACGTCCTGACTTTC; cdr3_aa: CASEVGGSGANVLTF
cdr3_length: 13; v_call: TRBV5-1; j_call: TRBJ2-3; d_call: -; clone_size: -; cdr3_nt: TGCGCCAGCAGCGAAATGAGGTCAGATACGCAGTATTTT; cdr3_aa: CASSEMRSDTQYF
cdr3_length: 12; v_call: TRBV29-1; j_call: TRBJ1-4; d_call: -; clone_size: few; cdr3_nt: TGCAGCGTGGGGGCCGCGGGTGAAAAACTGTTTTTT; cdr3_aa: CSVGAAGEKLFF
cdr3_length: 15; v_call: TRBV5-4; j_call: TRBJ2-3; d_call: -; clone_size: many; cdr3_nt: TGTGCCAGCAGCCTGGGACCATCTAGCACAGATACGCAGTATTTT; cdr3_aa: CASSLGPSSTDTQYF
cdr3_length: 15; v_call: TRBV28; j_call: TRBJ1-5; d_call: -; clone_size: many; cdr3_nt: TGTGCCAGCAGTTTAGCCCAAGGGAGCAATCAGCCCCAGCATTTT; cdr3_aa: CASSLAQGSNQPQHF
cdr3_length: 14; v_call: TRBV4-1; j_call: TRBJ2-3; d_call: -; clone_size: -; cdr3_nt: TGCGCCAGCAGCCGGAAACTAGCTACAGATACGCAGTATTTT; cdr3_aa: CASSRKLATDTQYF
cdr3_length: 15; v_call: TRBV20-1; j_call: TRBJ2-7; d_call: -; clone_size: -; cdr3_nt: TGCAGTGCCAATTATTACCAGGGGATCTCCTACGAGCAGTACTTC; cdr3_aa: CSANYYQGISYEQYF
cdr3_length: 18; v_call: TRBV7-8; j_call: TRBJ2-3; d_call: TRBD2; clone_size: -; cdr3_nt: TGTGCCAGCAGCCCCTCCGGGACTAGCGGGGGGAACACAGATACGCAGTATTTT; cdr3_aa: CASSPSGTSGGNTDTQYF
cdr3_length: 13; v_call: TRBV28; j_call: TRBJ1-2; d_call: -; clone_size: -; cdr3_nt: TGTGCCAGCAGTTTGGGGGGGATAGGCGGCTACACCTTC; cdr3_aa: CASSLGGIGGYTF
cdr3_length: 15; v_call: TRBV20-1; j_call: TRBJ1-5; d_call: -; clone_size: -; cdr3_nt: TGCAGTGCTAGCAGGGGCACAGCGAGCAATCAGCCCCAGCATTTT; cdr3_aa: CSASRGTASNQPQHF
cdr3_length: 15; v_call: TRBV12-3/TRBV12-4; j_call: TRBJ2-1; d_call: -; clone_size: few; cdr3_nt: TGTGCCAGCACCGAGGACGGTACCTCCTACAATGAGCAGTTCTTC; cdr3_aa: CASTEDGTSYNEQFF
cdr3_length: 16; v_call: TRBV4-2; j_call: TRBJ2-3; d_call: TRBD2; clone_size: many; cdr3_nt: TGTGCCAGCAGCCAAGATCAACTAGCGGGCACAGATACGCAGTATTTT; cdr3_aa: CASSQDQLAGTDTQYF
cdr3_length: 11; v_call: TRBV10-3; j_call: TRBJ1-1; d_call: -; clone_size: many; cdr3_nt: TGTGCCATCAGGGAGAACACTGAAGCTTTCTTT; cdr3_aa: CAIRENTEAFF
cdr3_length: 14; v_call: TRBV10-3; j_call: TRBJ2-5; d_call: TRBD1; clone_size: -; cdr3_nt: TGTGCCATCAGTGCGACAGGGTACCAAGAGACCCAGTACTTC; cdr3_aa: CAISATGYQETQYF
cdr3_length: 15; v_call: TRBV14; j_call: TRBJ2-5; d_call: -; clone_size: many; cdr3_nt: TGTGCCAGCAGCCGACGATCAGGGTTTCAAGAGACCCAGTACTTC; cdr3_aa: CASSRRSGFQETQYF
cdr3_length: 16; v_call: TRBV20-1; j_call: TRBJ1-4; d_call: TRBD1; clone_size: -; cdr3_nt: TGCAGTGCTAGAGATCCCTGGACAGGGTTTAATGAAAAACTGTTTTTT; cdr3_aa: CSARDPWTGFNEKLFF